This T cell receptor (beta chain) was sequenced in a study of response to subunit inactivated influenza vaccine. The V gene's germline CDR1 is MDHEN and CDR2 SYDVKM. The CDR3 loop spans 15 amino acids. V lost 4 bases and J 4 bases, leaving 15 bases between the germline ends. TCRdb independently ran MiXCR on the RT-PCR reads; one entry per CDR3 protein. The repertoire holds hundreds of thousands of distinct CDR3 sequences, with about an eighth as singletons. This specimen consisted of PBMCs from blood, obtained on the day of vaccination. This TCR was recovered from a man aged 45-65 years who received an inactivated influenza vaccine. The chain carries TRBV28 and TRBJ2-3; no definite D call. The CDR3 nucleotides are TGTGCCAGCAGTTCTGGCGGAAGAAACGCAGATACGCAGTATTTT. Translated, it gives CASSSGGRNADTQYF.